The TCR beta chain under discussion was sequenced for a study of blood T cell repertoires in COVID-19. Across 20 to 25 US areas, participants ranged in age from roughly 18 to 95 years. In Cohort 3, a recovered donor had either two negative PCRs, clearance, or symptom resolution. V lost 1 base and J lost 7; bases outside the gene matches: 16. Germline-derived CDR1 and CDR2 are SGHVS and FQNEAQ. The CDR3 runs to 18 residues. In the original analysis: Amplification of reference gene primers was used by the study to estimate nucleated cell counts. Here immunoSEQ multiplex PCR was the method, and the copy in TCRdb shows in-frame clones only, minus some. The V and J calls and the clone size are those of that table, but D and trimming were determined from the DNA. Counted here are around 380,000 clones, about 89% occurring once; the ten biggest clones make up approximately 1.2%.

Sequencing used PBMCs or T cells enriched from blood (not recorded which). The chain recombines TRBV7-8 with TRBJ1-5; 7 nucleotides match TRBD1. This receptor was taken from a man aged 25-40 years who had recovered from COVID-19. CDR3 sequence reads: CASSLVGPLRGEGQPQHF. CDR3 nucleotide sequence: TGTGCCAGCAGCTTAGTCGGCCCCCTCAGGGGGGAAGGCCAGCCCCAGCATTTT.